The 19 T cell receptor beta chains reported below all come from one sample, sequenced in a study of cytomegalovirus exposure and HLA in healthy donors. Amplification used 60 Vbeta primers and 13 Jbeta primers. Clones were read by immunoSEQ multiplex PCR, and TCRdb kept only the in-frame ones, dropping some. The profile shows more than 140,000 clones, over 60% of them singletons. The sample comprised PBMCs. These receptors came from a female donor in good health and CMV-seronegative.

V and J are TRBV27 and TRBJ1-1, with D maybe TRBD1 (6 bases). The CDR3 is 16 residues long. Trimming removed 2 bases at V and 1 base at J, with 14 bases between. Per germline, CDR1 MNHEY and CDR2 SMNVEV (reference sequence). The CDR3 DNA reads TGTGCCAGCAGTTTAAATTCCGGCAGGGGGAACACTGAAGCTTTCTTT. Protein: CASSLNSGRGNTEAFF.

V gene TRBV1 combines with J gene TRBJ2-4; the listed D gene, TRBD2, was not tested against the DNA. TRBV1 is termed a pseudogene. The CDR3 consists of 18 residues. As DNA, the CDR3 is TGCACCAGCCCTCCGGAACTAGCGGGAAGGAGGGTGTGGAACATTCAGTACTTC. It translates to CTSPPELAGRRVWNIQYF.

This clone showed up just a few times. V usage is TRBV28 and J usage is TRBJ2-5; maybe TRBD2 (7 bases). The CDR3 sequence is 14 residues long. Germline V gene sequence: CDR1 MDHEN, CDR2 SYDVKM. V was cut by 6 bases and J by 5 bases, with 16 bases left in between. This chain's CDR3 is CASSMGGLGETQYF. CDR3 nucleotide sequence: TGTGCCAGCAGCATGGGGGGGCTGGGGGAGACCCAGTACTTC.

The rearrangement links TRBV7-3 to TRBJ2-3; D gene uncertain. This CDR3 has 13 amino acids. Germline V gene lookup returns CDR1 SGHTA and CDR2 FQGTGA. Trimming took 6 bases from V and 1 from J, leaving 8 bases between them. The CDR3 spells CASSSTGTDTQYF. CDR3 coding DNA: TGTGCCAGCAGTTCAACGGGCACAGATACGCAGTATTTT.

J is TRBJ1-3 and V is TRBV19, with D possibly being TRBD1 (6 bases). V lost 2 bases to trimming and J lost 3 bases, with 8 bases between them. This CDR3 region has 14 residues. Germline V gene sequence: CDR1 LNHDA, CDR2 SQIVND (reference sequence). The CDR3 here is CASSIQGFGNTIYF. DNA of the CDR3: TGTGCCAGTAGTATACAGGGGTTTGGAAACACCATATATTTT.

This clone was seen only a few times. This chain connects TRBV29-1 to TRBJ1-4, with D maybe TRBD1 (5 bases). Per germline, CDR1 SQVTM and CDR2 ANQGSEA. Trimming removed 4 bases from V and 4 bases from J, with 10 bases in between. The CDR3 consists of 13 residues. The CDR3, as DNA: TGCAGCGTTGTGACAGTACTTAATGAAAAACTGTTTTTT. Translation: CSVVTVLNEKLFF.

V is TRBV19 and J is TRBJ1-2, with D possibly TRBD1 on 5 matching bases. Trimming removed 3 bases from V and 2 bases from J, with 13 bases in between. Germline CDR1 is LNHDA and CDR2 is SQIVND (reference sequence). This CDR3 has 15 residues. The CDR3 DNA follows: TGTGCCAGTAGTATTCTTGACAGCGCCAACTATGGCTACACCTTC. It translates to CASSILDSANYGYTF.

The chain recombines TRBV9 with TRBJ2-5, with a possible D match to TRBD2 (7 bases). CDR1 and CDR2 from the germline V gene are SGDLS and YYNGEE. The V gene lost 0 bases and the J gene lost 5 bases, with 17 bases spanning the gap. This CDR3 spans 16 amino acids. DNA of the CDR3: TGTGCCAGCAGCGTAGACTGGGGGGGCGGATGGGAGACCCAGTACTTC. It yields the protein CASSVDWGGGWETQYF.

This clone appeared a single time. DNA for the CDR3: TGTGCCAGCAGCCAAGATCCGATACACCAGAACACTGAAGCTTTCTTT. This codes for CASSQDPIHQNTEAFF. V and J are TRBV4-2 and TRBJ1-1, with D uncertain. CDR1 and CDR2 (germline): LGHNA, YNFKEQ. The length of the CDR3 is 16 residues. Deletions cut 0 bases from V and 1 base from J, with 12 bases between.

V gene TRBV7-2 combines with J gene TRBJ2-3; a possible D gene is TRBD1 (5 bases). Looked up from germline, CDR1 is SGHTA and CDR2 is FQGNSA. This CDR3 spans 14 amino acids. The V end lost 0 bases, the J end lost 5 bases, and 9 bases lay between the germline ends. DNA for the CDR3: TGTGCCAGCAGCTTAGCCAGGGCGAGAGATACGCAGTATTTT. Amino acids: CASSLARARDTQYF.

This clone was counted only a few times. The chain employs TRBV7-9 and TRBJ1-4; D gene ambiguous. The germline gives CDR1 SEHNR, CDR2 FQNEAQ (reference sequence). Trimming removed 4 bases at V and 5 bases at J, with 5 bases between. The CDR3 loop spans 12 amino acids. The CDR3 nucleotides are TGTGCCAGCAGCTCATCCAATGAAAAACTGTTTTTT. This translates into CASSSSNEKLFF.

The chain combines TRBV19 with TRBJ1-1; D is perhaps TRBD1 (5 bases). Trimming took 3 bases from V and 0 from J, leaving 17 bases between them. Germline-derived CDR1 and CDR2 are LNHDA and SQIVND (reference sequence). The CDR3 covers 17 residues. CDR3 coding DNA: TGTGCCAGTAGTATTGGTTGGGGCCAACCTATGAACACTGAAGCTTTCTTT. Its translation is CASSIGWGQPMNTEAFF.

This rearrangement joins TRBV28 to TRBJ1-6, with D maybe TRBD1 (5 bases). The V and J ends lost 5 bases and 3 bases respectively, with 26 bases between them. Germline lookup yields CDR1 MDHEN and CDR2 SYDVKM. The CDR3 length is 20 residues. CDR3 DNA sequence: TGTGCCAGCAGTCCCCCAGGACACTCCGCACAACTGAACTATAATTCACCCCTCCACTTT. This encodes CASSPPGHSAQLNYNSPLHF.

J is TRBJ2-1 and V is TRBV5-6, with TRBD2 as a possible D gene (5 bases). Trimming took 6 bases from V and 2 from J, leaving 12 bases between them. Germline V gene data show CDR1 as SGHDT and CDR2 as YYEEEE. This CDR3 is 14 amino acids long. The CDR3 nucleotides are TGTGCCAGCAACGGGGAAGGAGCCTACAATGAGCAGTTCTTC. Its translation is CASNGEGAYNEQFF.

This clone was observed once. This chain connects TRBV5-4 to TRBJ2-7; tentatively, D is TRBD2 (6 bases). CDR3 length equals 16 residues. Germline CDR1 SGHNT, CDR2 YYREEE (reference sequence). V was shortened by 7 bases and J by 5 bases, with 25 bases between the two germline ends. CDR3 residues: CASSGIKPDGGNEQYF. The CDR3 bases are TGTGCCAGCTCAGGCATAAAACCCGATGGAGGGAACGAGCAGTACTTC.

This chain joins TRBV19 and TRBJ2-3; D not certain. This CDR3 has 11 residues. V was shortened by 9 bases and J by 0 bases, with 4 bases between the two germline ends. From germline, CDR1 is LNHDA and CDR2 SQIVND (reference sequence). CDR3 region: CASESTDTQYF. DNA of the CDR3: TGTGCCAGCGAGAGCACAGATACGCAGTATTTT.

The chain links TRBV28 to TRBJ1-1; TRBD1 aligns across 8 bases. The CDR3 runs 11 residues. With 6 bases clipped from V and 11 bases from J, the junction kept 5 bases outside the gene matches. CDR1 and CDR2 (germline): MDHEN, SYDVKM. The CDR3 region has the DNA TGTGCCAGCAGCCGTTACAGGGGGGCTTTCTTT. Translating gives CASSRYRGAFF.

The chain employs TRBV2 and TRBJ2-5; 8 bases map to TRBD1. Germline assignment: CDR1 SNHLY and CDR2 FYNNEI. The CDR3 has 14 amino acids. The trim removed 6 bases at V and 2 bases at J, leaving 5 bases unmatched. CDR3 DNA: TGTGCCAGCAGGTTCGACAGGGGACAAGAGACCCAGTACTTC. This codes for CASRFDRGQETQYF.

The chain carries TRBV28 and TRBJ2-1; 14 bases align to TRBD2. The CDR3 spans 19 residues. After removal of 5 bases from V and 8 bases from J, the junction contained 17 bases not matched to a gene. CDR1 is MDHEN and CDR2 is SYDVKM in the germline V gene. CDR3 nucleotide sequence: TGTGCCAGCAGTCGGGGCCGGTGGCGTGGACTAGCGGGAGGAGATGAGCAGTTCTTC. As protein: CASSRGRWRGLAGGDEQFF.